These 27 T cell receptor beta chains share one sample of origin, sequenced in a study of CD8+CD57+ T cells in acquired aplastic anemia. TCR beta VDJ and CDR3 profiles were obtained from a genomic DNA template. TCRdb re-derived calls from the reads in MiXCR, one entry per CDR3 protein. The sample lists some 280,000 distinct CDR3 sequences, about 56% occurring once. The sequenced sample was sorted CD4+, CD8+, or CD8+CD57+ T cells (not recorded which) from PBMCs. The receptors were sampled from a human donor with severe aplastic anemia or a healthy control (not recorded which).

As regards this clonotype: Given a much more abundant clone one base away, this may be a read error. The V call is TRBV4-3, the J call TRBJ2-5; D gene uncertain. The CDR3 consists of 14 residues. The germline V gene encodes CDR1 LGHNA and CDR2 YSLEER. Trimming took 1 base from V and 1 from J, leaving 7 bases between them. The CDR3 bases are TGCGCCAGCAGCCAAGTAGGGCTCCAAGAGACCCAGTACTTC. Translation gives CASSQVGLQETQYF.

The chain combines TRBV19 with TRBJ2-3; D gene ambiguous. Germline lookup yields CDR1 LNHDA and CDR2 SQIVND (reference sequence). The V gene lost 6 bases and the J gene lost 6 bases, with 13 bases spanning the gap. The CDR3 has 13 residues. The CDR3 spells CASRRVETDTQYF. In DNA form, the CDR3 reads TGTGCCAGTAGAAGGGTGGAGACCGATACGCAGTATTTT.

Many counts were recorded for this clonotype. The chain recombines TRBV5-1 with TRBJ1-4; D remains unclear. From germline, CDR1 is SGHRS and CDR2 YFSETQ. This CDR3 is built from 16 residues. V lost 3 bases and J 0 bases, leaving 12 bases between the germline ends. CDR3: CASSSRRSPTNEKLFF. The CDR3 nucleotides are TGCGCCAGCAGCTCCCGGCGGTCCCCAACTAATGAAAAACTGTTTTTT.

V and J are TRBV5-1 and TRBJ1-1, with a possible D match to TRBD1 (6 bases). The CDR3 has 14 residues. Trimming stripped 0 bases from V and 3 bases from J, with 9 bases between. Germline V CDR1 and CDR2: SGHRS, YFSETQ. CDR3 nucleotide sequence: TGCGCCAGCAGCTTGGAGGGGGGTTACACTGAAGCTTTCTTT. Translating it yields CASSLEGGYTEAFF.

The chain joins TRBV7-9 to TRBJ2-7, with D possibly TRBD2 on 6 matching bases. The V end was cut by 1 base, the J end by 6 bases, with 16 bases between. Germline CDR1 reads SEHNR; CDR2 reads FQNEAQ (reference sequence). CDR3 length: 15 residues. This CDR3 is CASSLGGEPPFEQYF. The CDR3 DNA is TGTGCCAGCAGCTTAGGGGGGGAGCCTCCGTTCGAGCAGTACTTC.

This clonotype occurred many times. The V and J genes are TRBV6-6 and TRBJ2-5; TRBD1 matches at 7 bases. Germline assignment: CDR1 MNHNY and CDR2 SVGAGI (reference sequence). V was clipped by 8 bases and J by 6 bases; unmatched bases: 12. The CDR3 totals 14 residues. The CDR3 bases are TGTGCCAGCGGGATACAGGGGTTTCCCAAGACCCAGTACTTC. The encoded protein is CASGIQGFPKTQYF.

This chain joins TRBV7-2 and TRBJ2-3; D possibly uses TRBD1 or TRBD2 (5 bases each). CDR3 size: 15 residues. Trimming shortened V by 6 bases and J by 1 base, and 14 bases separated the two germline ends. Germline CDR1 and CDR2: SGHTA and FQGNSA. CDR3 sequence: CASRGTGQGTDTQYF. In DNA, the CDR3 is TGTGCCAGCAGGGGGACGGGCCAGGGCACAGATACGCAGTATTTT.

This chain joins TRBV7-8 and TRBJ1-5; 7 bases map to TRBD1. Germline loops: CDR1 SGHVS, CDR2 FQNEAQ. This CDR3 contains 15 residues. Trimming at V came to 0 bases and at J to 7 bases, leaving 6 bases not matched to a gene. CDR3 residues: CASSLALWTGQPQHF. For the CDR3, the DNA is TGTGCCAGCAGCTTAGCGCTTTGGACAGGCCAGCCCCAGCATTTT.

V and J are TRBV11-2 and TRBJ2-7, with a possible D match to TRBD1 (5 bases). The V gene's germline CDR1 is SGHAT and CDR2 FQNNGV. The CDR3 is 14 amino acids. The V gene lost 0 bases and the J gene lost 3 bases, with 9 bases spanning the gap. The DNA for the CDR3 is TGTGCCAGCAGCTTAGAATCCCAGGGCTACGAGCAGTACTTC. Translation: CASSLESQGYEQYF.

This chain connects TRBV20-1 to TRBJ1-2; 11 nucleotides align to TRBD1. The germline V gene encodes CDR1 DFQATT and CDR2 SNEGSKA (reference sequence). J was trimmed by 6 bases and V by 5 bases; bases with no gene match: 8. The CDR3 consists of 14 residues. The CDR3 DNA reads TGCAGTGCTGTGAGGACAGGGGGCCTGGATGGCTACACCTTC. Translated: CSAVRTGGLDGYTF.

The chain has TRBV25-1 and TRBJ1-1; D unresolved. CDR3 length equals 14 residues. Looked up from germline, CDR1 is MGHDK and CDR2 is SYGVNS. The V gene lost 7 bases and the J gene lost 8 bases, with 20 bases spanning the gap. The CDR3 protein is CASTHGRQLNEAFF. The CDR3 coding sequence is TGTGCCAGCACCCATGGGAGGCAGCTAAACGAAGCTTTCTTT.

The chain couples TRBV7-2 to TRBJ2-2; 8 nucleotides line up with TRBD1. Germline V CDR1 and CDR2: SGHTA, FQGNSA. Losses at the gene ends were 5 bases for V and 4 bases for J; bases not matched to a gene: 6. CDR3 length: 15 amino acids. The CDR3 bases are TGTGCCAGCAGCCAGGGACAGGCTAGCACCGGGGAGCTGTTTTTT. Translation: CASSQGQASTGELFF.

The V and J genes are TRBV7-3 and TRBJ2-6; tentatively, D is TRBD1 or TRBD2 (6 bases each). CDR3 length: 18 amino acids. Trimming removed 0 bases from V and 4 bases from J, with 16 bases in between. Looked up from germline, CDR1 is SGHTA and CDR2 is FQGTGA. The CDR3, as DNA: TGTGCCAGCAGCTTAACGTTGCCGGGGGCGACAGGGGCCAACGTCCTGACTTTC. Translating gives CASSLTLPGATGANVLTF.

J is TRBJ2-1 and V is TRBV7-9, with D possibly TRBD1 on 5 matching bases. The ends were cut back, 5 bases at V and 3 bases at J, with 11 bases in the middle. This CDR3 contains 14 residues. Germline CDR1 reads SEHNR; CDR2 reads FQNEAQ (reference sequence). The CDR3 reads CASSRGRVYNEQFF. For the CDR3, the DNA is TGTGCCAGCAGCAGGGGTAGGGTCTACAATGAGCAGTTCTTC.

Here the CDR3 reads CASSSAGFGYGYTF. In nucleotides, the CDR3 is TGTGCCAGCAGCTCCGCAGGGTTTGGCTATGGCTACACCTTC. The chain combines TRBV5-4 with TRBJ1-2; weak D call: TRBD1 (5 bases). CDR3 size: 14 residues. Trimming removed 3 bases from V and 4 bases from J, with 13 bases in between. CDR1 and CDR2 (germline): SGHNT, YYREEE (reference sequence). Combining the CDR3 with reference TRBV5-4 and TRBJ1-2 gives the whole variable domain ETGVTQSPTHLIKTRGQQVTLRCSSQSGHNTVSWYQQALGQGPQFIFQYYREEENGRGNFPPRFSGLQFPNYSSELNVNALELDDSALYLCASSSAGFGYGYTFGSGTRLTVV.

The genes are TRBV7-3 and TRBJ2-7, with 11 positions matching TRBD2. V dropped 5 bases and J dropped 4; count of bases not matched to a gene: 4. Germline-derived CDR1 and CDR2 are SGHTA and FQGTGA. This CDR3 is 14 amino acids long. CDR3 region: CASSRSGGAYEQYF. The DNA for the CDR3 is TGTGCCAGCAGCCGTAGCGGGGGGGCATACGAGCAGTACTTC. The whole variable domain, filled in from reference TRBV7-3 and TRBJ2-7, reads GAGVSQTPSNKVTEKGKYVELRCDPISGHTALYWYRQSLGQGPEFLIYFQGTGAADDSGLPNDRFFAVRPEGSVSTLKIQRTERGDSAVYLCASSRSGGAYEQYFGPGTRLTVT.

This clonotype turned up a few times. The DNA for the CDR3 is TGTGCCACCAGGCAGGACCATCCGGATCAGCCCCAGCATTTT. Protein sequence: CATRQDHPDQPQHF. The V and J genes are TRBV24-1 and TRBJ1-5; D is uncertain. Germline V gene lookup returns CDR1 KGHDR and CDR2 SFDVKD. The germline V and J ends were trimmed by 7 bases and 5 bases, with 14 bases remaining between them. The CDR3 is 14 residues long.

This clonotype was seen a few times. This chain joins TRBV12-3 or TRBV12-4 and TRBJ1-2, with a weak D call TRBD1 (5 bases). The CDR3 runs 14 residues. Trimming removed 8 bases from V and 0 bases from J, with 13 bases in between. Written as DNA, the CDR3 is TGTGCCAGCGAGACCGGGGGGGCTAACTATGGCTACACCTTC. Protein: CASETGGANYGYTF.

This clonotype was seen a single time. The genes are TRBV29-1 and TRBJ1-2, with D possibly TRBD1 on 6 matching bases. Germline-derived CDR1 and CDR2 are SQVTM and ANQGSEA. This CDR3 region has 15 residues. V lost 8 bases, J lost 7 bases, and 26 bases lay in between. The CDR3 here is CSSLSGATGQGGYTF. The CDR3 DNA follows: TGCAGCTCCCTATCGGGGGCGACGGGGCAAGGTGGCTACACCTTC.

This sequence joins TRBV9 and TRBJ2-5; possibly TRBD1 or TRBD2 for D (6 bases each). Germline V gives CDR1 SGDLS, CDR2 YYNGEE. This CDR3 has 14 residues. V shed 0 bases and J shed 3 bases, with 9 bases lying between them. In DNA, the CDR3 is TGTGCCAGCAGCGTAGAGGGGGGCGAAGAGACCCAGTACTTC. Amino acid sequence: CASSVEGGEETQYF.

The rearrangement joins TRBV5-4 to TRBJ1-5, with D unclear. V was clipped by 4 bases and J by 3 bases, with 5 bases between them. Germline V gives CDR1 SGHNT, CDR2 YYREEE (reference sequence). CDR3 length: 12 residues. The CDR3 loop is CASSIYNQPQHF. CDR3 sequence (DNA): TGTGCCAGCAGCATCTACAATCAGCCCCAGCATTTT.

There are many counts of this clonotype. The chain recombines TRBV5-1 with TRBJ1-2, with a tentative D call TRBD1 (6 bases). Trimming left V 4 bases short and J 8 bases short, with 18 bases between. The CDR3 covers 14 residues. The germline V gene has CDR1 SGHRS and CDR2 YFSETQ. The CDR3, as DNA: TGCGCCAGCAGCCCATACGACAGGTTTGGGGGCTACACCTTC. This sequence encodes CASSPYDRFGGYTF.

The table lists this clonotype with a count of one. The chain recombines TRBV30 with TRBJ1-1; a possible D gene is TRBD1 (5 bases). Trimming pared 3 bases from V and 6 bases from J, leaving 14 bases between. This CDR3 is 13 amino acids long. The germline gives CDR1 GTSNPN, CDR2 SVGIG (reference sequence). The CDR3 loop is CAWSILPGPEAFF. The CDR3 DNA reads as TGTGCCTGGAGCATCCTGCCAGGGCCTGAAGCTTTCTTT.

This clonotype occurred many times. The chain couples TRBV19 to TRBJ1-3; 8 bases fit TRBD1. V lost 4 bases, J lost 2 bases, and 1 base stayed unmatched. In germline, CDR1 is LNHDA, CDR2 SQIVND (reference sequence). This CDR3 is built from 14 residues. CDR3 bases: TGTGCCAGTAGTAGGACAGGGCCTGGAAACACCATATATTTT. Residues: CASSRTGPGNTIYF.

This clonotype was detected ten times or more. V and J are TRBV20-1 and TRBJ2-7, with D unclear. The CDR3 runs to 12 residues. With 3 bases removed from V and 2 bases from J, the gap between germline ends came to 8 bases. Germline V gene lookup returns CDR1 DFQATT and CDR2 SNEGSKA (reference sequence). CDR3 in DNA: TGCAGTGCTAGGAGGCAGACCTACGAGCAGTACTTC. This gives the protein CSARRQTYEQYF.

This clonotype was picked up many times. The J gene is TRBJ2-7, the V gene TRBV25-1; weak D call: TRBD1 (6 bases). Per germline, CDR1 MGHDK and CDR2 SYGVNS. This CDR3 spans 17 amino acids. The germline V and J ends were trimmed by 2 bases and 3 bases, with 20 bases remaining between them. In DNA, the CDR3 is TGTGCCAGCAGTGAAGCCCCTCTAACAGGGAACCTCTACGAGCAGTACTTC. The encoded protein is CASSEAPLTGNLYEQYF.

The chain carries TRBV20-1 and TRBJ2-7, with TRBD1 matching 10 bases. CDR1 is DFQATT, CDR2 SNEGSKA, per germline (reference sequence). The trim removed 5 bases at V and 6 bases at J, leaving 10 bases unmatched. This CDR3 region has 14 residues. The CDR3 DNA reads as TGCAGTGCTCCCCCCGGGACAGGGGTTAGCGAGCAGTACTTC. Its translation is CSAPPGTGVSEQYF.